This TCR beta chain was identified during a study of blood T cell repertoires in COVID-19. Study background: From T cells, B-cell-depleted T cells, or PBMCs came the material, which was cDNA or gDNA.

Here immunoSEQ multiplex PCR was the method, and the copy in TCRdb shows in-frame clones only, minus some. The data show about 180,000 clones, with over 75% seen just once and about 2.7% held by the top ten. The germline gives CDR1 SGHRS, CDR2 YFSETQ. This CDR3 contains 13 residues. V was trimmed by 0 bases and J by 7 bases, leaving 10 bases between them. The sequenced material came from peripheral blood. V usage is TRBV5-1 and J usage is TRBJ1-2; D ambiguous. The receptor was isolated from a man between 40 and 49 years old with active or convalescent COVID-19. For the CDR3, the DNA is TGCGCCAGCAGCTTGGCCAACTTGTCTGGCTACACCTTC. Amino acids: CASSLANLSGYTF.